The 12 T cell receptor beta chains given below trace back to one sample, sequenced in a study of T-cell memory formation after mild COVID-19. TCRdb ran MiXCR on the 5' RACE reads and lists one entry per CDR3 protein. Of some 190,000 distinct CDR3 sequences listed, under 20% were seen once; the top ten hold 2% to 2.5%. The source material was PBMCs or a T cell subset sorted from them (not recorded which). The receptor set was obtained from an adult woman who had mild COVID-19 (a few samples of this study predate the infection). Cell type and time point are not known.

This clonotype has only a few counts. The chain uses TRBV12-3 or TRBV12-4 and TRBJ1-6; no firm D call. Trimming cost V 4 bases and J 7 bases, with 8 bases left between them. This CDR3 is 13 amino acids long. The CDR3 protein is CASSSTVNSPLHF. The CDR3 coding sequence is TGTGCCAGCAGTTCCACGGTGAATTCACCCCTCCACTTT.

The CDR3 DNA follows: TGTGCCAGCTCACCACAAGATCAGGGTCGGACTGAAGCTTTCTTT. Protein: CASSPQDQGRTEAFF. The rearrangement uses TRBV18 and TRBJ1-1; perhaps TRBD1 as D (5 bases). In germline, CDR1 is KGHSH, CDR2 LQKENI. Trimming stripped 1 base from V and 5 bases from J, with 14 bases between. The CDR3 sequence is 15 residues long.

As regards this clonotype: This CDR3 is missing its conserved last phenylalanine or tryptophan, likely due to a read error. This chain uses TRBV29-1 with TRBJ1-2; D unclear. V was pared by 4 bases and J by 5 bases, with 5 bases between. The CDR3 is made up of 10 amino acids. Germline CDR1 is SQVTM and CDR2 is ANQGSEA. In DNA form, the CDR3 reads TGCAGCGTTGGGGAATATGGCTACACCTTA. Translated, it gives CSVGEYGYTL.

This clonotype was seen a few times. The rearrangement links TRBV7-2 to TRBJ2-1, with a tentative D call TRBD2 (5 bases). Trimming shortened V by 0 bases and J by 6 bases, and 12 bases separated the two germline ends. Germline V gene data show CDR1 as SGHTA and CDR2 as FQGNSA. The CDR3 loop spans 15 amino acids. The CDR3 DNA reads as TGTGCCAGCAGCTTAGCTTGGGTGGGGAGCAATGAGCAGTTCTTC. Translated: CASSLAWVGSNEQFF. Supplemented by reference TRBV7-2 and TRBJ2-1, the full variable domain reads GAGVSQSPSNKVTEKGKDVELRCDPISGHTALYWYRQSLGQGLEFLIYFQGNSAPDKSGLPSDRFSAERTGGSVSTLTIQRTQQEDSAVYLCASSLAWVGSNEQFFGPGTRLTVL.

This chain uses TRBV20-1 with TRBJ1-1; D gene uncertain. V was pared by 5 bases and J by 1 base, with 8 bases between. Germline V lookup: CDR1 DFQATT, CDR2 SNEGSKA (reference sequence). This CDR3 spans 12 amino acids. CDR3 DNA sequence: TGCAGTGCTGGGGTAAGGAACACTGAAGCTTTCTTT. Protein sequence: CSAGVRNTEAFF.

The table lists this clonotype with a few counts. The rearrangement joins TRBV29-1 to TRBJ2-7; 7 bases match TRBD2. The CDR3 spans 13 residues. The trim removed 6 bases at V and 4 bases at J, leaving 9 bases unmatched. CDR1 is SQVTM and CDR2 is ANQGSEA in the germline V gene. CDR3 bases: TGCAGCGTAAAGACTAGCCCATGGTACGAGCAGTACTTC. Translation: CSVKTSPWYEQYF.

The genes are TRBV3-1 and TRBJ1-1; D might be TRBD1 (5 bases). There are 13 residues in the CDR3. Germline CDR1 reads LGHDT; CDR2 reads YNNKEL (reference sequence). V gave up 8 bases and J gave up 6 bases, with 16 bases separating them. This CDR3 reads CASLVRGWSEAFF. As DNA, the CDR3 is TGTGCCAGCCTTGTTAGGGGTTGGTCTGAAGCTTTCTTT.

The chain uses TRBV7-2 and TRBJ2-2; maybe TRBD1 (5 bases). Looked up from germline, CDR1 is SGHTA and CDR2 is FQGNSA. V was shortened by 3 bases and J by 6 bases, with 11 bases between the two germline ends. This CDR3 contains 14 residues. This CDR3 is CASSLARVAGELFF. The CDR3 DNA sequence: TGTGCCAGCAGCTTGGCCAGGGTGGCCGGGGAGCTGTTTTTT.

This chain joins TRBV7-9 and TRBJ2-7, with a possible D match to TRBD1 (5 bases). The V end lost 0 bases, the J end lost 0 bases, and 9 bases lay between the germline ends. The V gene's germline CDR1 is SEHNR and CDR2 FQNEAQ (reference sequence). The CDR3 contains 15 residues. The CDR3 DNA reads TGTGCCAGCAGCTTAGCGGCAGGGTTCTCCTACGAGCAGTACTTC. This codes for CASSLAAGFSYEQYF.

The genes are TRBV5-1 and TRBJ2-5; D unresolved. Between the trimmed V and J ends, which lost 4 bases and 1 base, there was a span of 14 bases. The CDR3 runs to 15 residues. In germline, CDR1 is SGHRS, CDR2 YFSETQ. The CDR3 DNA sequence: TGCGCCAGCAGCGCGCCTTCCACACGCCAAGAGACCCAGTACTTC. Translating gives CASSAPSTRQETQYF.

This clonotype has just a few counts. The chain joins TRBV6-5 to TRBJ2-7; D remains ambiguous. CDR1 and CDR2 from the germline V gene are MNHEY and SVGAGI. CDR3 length: 14 residues. The ends were cut back, 0 bases at V and 1 base at J, with 7 bases in the middle. The DNA of the CDR3 is TGTGCCAGCAGTTACTCGTCTGGTTCCTACGAGCAGTACTTC. It codes for CASSYSSGSYEQYF.

This clonotype was picked up a small number of times. The chain couples TRBV12-3 or TRBV12-4 to TRBJ1-1, with D perhaps matching TRBD1 (6 bases). V lost 6 bases and J lost 4, with 15 bases in between. This CDR3 spans 14 amino acids. The CDR3 spells CASRGQGLGTEAFF. The CDR3 DNA follows: TGTGCCAGCAGGGGCCAGGGGCTTGGCACTGAAGCTTTCTTT.